What follows describes a single T cell receptor beta chain. The CDR3 is 15 residues long. CDR1 and CDR2 from the germline V gene are MNHEY and SMNVEV (reference sequence). V lost 6 bases to trimming and J lost 7 bases; unmatched junction nucleotides: 7. These data come from a study of blood T cell repertoires in COVID-19. Profiling relied on immunoSEQ multiplex PCR, and the TCRdb table lists in-frame clones only, not all of them. In the table there are 250,000 to 350,000 clones, 90% of which are singletons. This receptor was taken from a woman aged 25 to 45 who had recovered from COVID-19. The chain is built from TRBV27 and TRBJ1-5, with TRBD1 identical over 12 bases. Sequenced input: PBMCs or T cells enriched from blood (not recorded which). CDR3 loop: CASSPGQGAGQPQHF. The CDR3, as DNA: TGTGCCAGCAGCCCGGGACAGGGGGCTGGACAGCCCCAGCATTTT.